The 10 T cell receptor beta chains given below trace back to one sample, sequenced in a study of blood T cell repertoires in COVID-19. This table comes from immunoSEQ multiplex PCR, and its TCRdb copy is limited to in-frame clones, with some not included. Among roughly 200,000 clones listed, 89% were seen once. Material for sequencing was PBMCs or T cells enriched from blood (not recorded which). These receptors originate from a woman between 40 and 55 years old with acute COVID-19.

This sequence joins TRBV7-3 and TRBJ2-3; 7 bases fit TRBD1. The length of the CDR3 is 14 residues. Trimming removed 4 bases from V and 0 bases from J; junction bases left unmatched: 1. Germline CDR1 reads SGHTA; CDR2 reads FQGTGA. The CDR3 bases are TGTGCCAGCAGCTGGGGACAGAGCACAGATACGCAGTATTTT. The encoded protein is CASSWGQSTDTQYF.

V usage is TRBV11-2 and J usage is TRBJ2-2; TRBD2 aligns across 7 bases. Germline values: CDR1 SGHAT, CDR2 FQNNGV. Losses at the gene ends were 3 bases for V and 3 bases for J; bases not matched to a gene: 4. CDR3 length: 15 residues. CDR3 loop: CASSLRLADTGELFF. In DNA form, the CDR3 reads TGTGCCAGCAGCTTGCGTCTAGCGGACACCGGGGAGCTGTTTTTT.

The chain carries TRBV25-1 and TRBJ2-2, with D perhaps TRBD2 (6 bases). V was shortened by 7 bases and J by 5 bases, with 17 bases between the two germline ends. This CDR3 has 15 residues. Germline lookup yields CDR1 MGHDK and CDR2 SYGVNS. The CDR3 protein is CASKGAGLWTGELFF. In DNA form, the CDR3 reads TGTGCCAGCAAAGGCGCGGGGTTATGGACCGGGGAGCTGTTTTTT.

The chain links TRBV2 to TRBJ1-1; 7 positions match TRBD1. V shed 6 bases and J 7 bases; nucleotides not matched to a gene: 14. Germline lookup yields CDR1 SNHLY and CDR2 FYNNEI. The length of the CDR3 is 15 residues. The CDR3 DNA is TGTGCCAGCAGGCCATACGGGACAGAGGCCGGTGAAGCTTTCTTT. Translation gives CASRPYGTEAGEAFF.

This chain uses TRBV11-2 with TRBJ1-1, with D possibly being TRBD1 (6 bases). Germline V gene sequence: CDR1 SGHAT, CDR2 FQNNGV. Trimming left V 5 bases short and J 5 bases short, with 15 bases between. The length of the CDR3 is 14 residues. The CDR3 nucleotides are TGTGCCAGCAGCCCGCCTCCGAGGGGGACTGAAGCTTTCTTT. This encodes CASSPPPRGTEAFF.

About this clone: The junction differs from germline at one of its ends, possibly a read error. The chain carries TRBV20-1 and TRBJ2-1; the match to TRBD2 covers 8 bases. This CDR3 has 14 amino acids. Germline assignment: CDR1 DFQATT and CDR2 SNEGSKA (reference sequence). Written as DNA, the CDR3 is TGCAGTGCTAGTCGGCGGGAGGCCTACGATGAGCAGTTCTTC. Translating it yields CSASRREAYDEQFF.

The rearrangement links TRBV3-1 (or the pseudogene TRBV3-2) to TRBJ2-7; a possible D gene is TRBD2 (6 bases). The V end was cut by 0 bases, the J end by 3 bases, with 15 bases between. This CDR3 comprises 16 residues. CDR1 and CDR2 (germline): LGHDT, YNNKEL (reference sequence). The CDR3 DNA reads TGTGCCAGCAGCCAAGAAGGGGCTAGCGACCTCTACGAGCAGTACTTC. Its translation: CASSQEGASDLYEQYF.

V is TRBV5-1 and J is TRBJ2-7; D is possibly TRBD1 (6 bases). Germline assignment: CDR1 SGHRS and CDR2 YFSETQ. V was cut by 0 bases and J by 6 bases, with 16 bases left in between. This CDR3 has 15 amino acids. CDR3: CASSLVGTRNPEQYF. The CDR3 DNA is TGCGCCAGCAGCTTGGTGGGGACACGTAATCCCGAGCAGTACTTC.

The V and J genes are TRBV12-2 and TRBJ2-7; TRBD1 is the table's D call, not checked against the DNA. TRBV12-2 is noted as a pseudogene. This CDR3 contains 18 residues. This CDR3 is CASRLVVRDSLKVGEQYF. The CDR3 nucleotides are TGTGCAAGTCGCTTAGTGGTCCGGGACAGCTTGAAAGTTGGGGAGCAGTACTTC.

V gene TRBV7-2 combines with J gene TRBJ1-4, with TRBD1 as a possible D gene (5 bases). This CDR3 region has 14 residues. CDR1 is SGHTA, CDR2 FQGNSA, per germline. Trimming removed 3 bases from V and 5 bases from J, with 10 bases in between. As DNA, the CDR3 is TGTGCCAGCAGCTTGGGGACTGACAATGAAAAACTGTTTTTT. Protein product: CASSLGTDNEKLFF.